This paragraph covers one T cell receptor beta chain sequence. Method: immunoSEQ multiplex PCR; TCRdb's copy keeps in-frame clones and lacks some. The sample contains 15,000 to 17,000 clones, 86% of which appear only once. This CDR3 region has 13 residues. CDR1 GTSNPN and CDR2 SVGIG come from the germline V gene (reference sequence). V trimming: 2 bases; J trimming: 2 bases; junction bases outside the gene matches: 2. This entry is derived from a study of technical replicates of blood from a handful of donors. The genes are TRBV30 and TRBJ1-1, with TRBD1 identical over 7 bases. Input material: PBMCs. This sequence was found in a human donor in good health. The CDR3 is CAWSRGLNTEAFF. The CDR3 DNA reads TGTGCCTGGAGTAGGGGGCTTAACACTGAAGCTTTCTTT.